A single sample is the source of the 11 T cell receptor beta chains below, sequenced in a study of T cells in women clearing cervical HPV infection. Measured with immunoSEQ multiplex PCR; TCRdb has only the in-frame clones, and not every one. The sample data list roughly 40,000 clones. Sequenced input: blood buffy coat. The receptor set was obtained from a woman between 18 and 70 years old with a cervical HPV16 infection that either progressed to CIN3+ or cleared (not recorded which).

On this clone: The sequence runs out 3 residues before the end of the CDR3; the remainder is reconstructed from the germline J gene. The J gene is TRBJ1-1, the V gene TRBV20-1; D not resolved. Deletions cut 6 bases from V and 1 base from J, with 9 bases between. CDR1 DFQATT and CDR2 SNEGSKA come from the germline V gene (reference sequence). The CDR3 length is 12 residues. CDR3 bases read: TGCAGTGCCATCCCAGGGAACACTGAA. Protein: CSAIPGNTE. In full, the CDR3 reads CSAIPGNTEAFF.

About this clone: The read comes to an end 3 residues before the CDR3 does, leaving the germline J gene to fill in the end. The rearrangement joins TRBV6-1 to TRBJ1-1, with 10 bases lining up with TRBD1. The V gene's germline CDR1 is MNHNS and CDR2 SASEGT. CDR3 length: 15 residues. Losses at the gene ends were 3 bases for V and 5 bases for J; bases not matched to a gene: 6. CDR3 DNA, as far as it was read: TGTGCCAGCAGTGACCGGGACAGGGGAGCAACTGAA. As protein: CASSDRDRGATE. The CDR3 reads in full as CASSDRDRGATEAFF.

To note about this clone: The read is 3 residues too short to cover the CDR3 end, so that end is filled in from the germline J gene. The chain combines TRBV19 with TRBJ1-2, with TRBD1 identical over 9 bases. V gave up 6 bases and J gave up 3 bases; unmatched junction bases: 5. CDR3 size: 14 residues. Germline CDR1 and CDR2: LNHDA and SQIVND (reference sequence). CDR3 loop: CASRSGQGYYGYTF. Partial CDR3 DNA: TGTGCCAGTAGGTCGGGACAGGGATACTATGGC. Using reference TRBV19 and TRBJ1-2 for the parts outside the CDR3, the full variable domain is DGGITQSPKYLFRKEGQNVTLSCEQNLNHDAMYWYRQDPGQGLRLIYYSQIVNDFQKGDIAEGYSVSREKKESFPLTVTSAQKNPTAFYLCASRSGQGYYGYTFGSGTRLTVV.

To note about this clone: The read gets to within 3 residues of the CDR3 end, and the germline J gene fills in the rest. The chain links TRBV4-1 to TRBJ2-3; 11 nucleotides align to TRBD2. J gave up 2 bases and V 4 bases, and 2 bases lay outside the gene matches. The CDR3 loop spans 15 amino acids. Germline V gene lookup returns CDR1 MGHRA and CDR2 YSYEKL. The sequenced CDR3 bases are TGCGCCAGCAGCCTTAGCGGGGGGGCCACAGATACG. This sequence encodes CASSLSGGATDT. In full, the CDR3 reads CASSLSGGATDTQYF.

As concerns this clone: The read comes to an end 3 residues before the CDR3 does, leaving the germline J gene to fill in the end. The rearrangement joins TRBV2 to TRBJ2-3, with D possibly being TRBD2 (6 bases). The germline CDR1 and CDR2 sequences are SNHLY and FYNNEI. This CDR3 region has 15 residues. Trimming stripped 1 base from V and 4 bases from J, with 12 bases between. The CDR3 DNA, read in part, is TGTGCCAGCAGTGAAGAGATCACTAGCTCAGATACG. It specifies CASSEEITSSDT. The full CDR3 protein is CASSEEITSSDTQYF.

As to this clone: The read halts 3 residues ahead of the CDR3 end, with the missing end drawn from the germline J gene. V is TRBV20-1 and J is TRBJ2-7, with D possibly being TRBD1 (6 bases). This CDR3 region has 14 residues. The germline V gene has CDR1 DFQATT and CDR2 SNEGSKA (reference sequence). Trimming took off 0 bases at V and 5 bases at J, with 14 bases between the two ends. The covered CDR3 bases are TGCAGTGCTAGAGAACAGGGTAGGTTTAACGAG. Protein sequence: CSAREQGRFNE. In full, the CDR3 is CSAREQGRFNEQYF.

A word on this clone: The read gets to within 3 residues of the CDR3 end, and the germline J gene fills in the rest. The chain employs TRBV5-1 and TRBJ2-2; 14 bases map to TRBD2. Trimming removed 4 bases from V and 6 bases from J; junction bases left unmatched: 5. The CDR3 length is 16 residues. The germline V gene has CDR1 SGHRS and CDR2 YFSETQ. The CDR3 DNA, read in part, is TGCGCCAGCAGCCCCGGGACTAGCGGGGGACCCGGGGAG. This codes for CASSPGTSGGPGE. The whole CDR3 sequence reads CASSPGTSGGPGELFF.

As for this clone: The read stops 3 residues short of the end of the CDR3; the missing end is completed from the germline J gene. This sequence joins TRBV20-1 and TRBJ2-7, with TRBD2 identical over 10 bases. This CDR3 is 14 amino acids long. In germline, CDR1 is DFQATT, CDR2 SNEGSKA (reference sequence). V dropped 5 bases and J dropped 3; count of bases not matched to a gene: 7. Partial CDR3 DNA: TGCAGTGCTTCGCAGCGGGGGGGGAACTACGAG. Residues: CSASQRGGNYE. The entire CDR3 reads CSASQRGGNYEQYF.

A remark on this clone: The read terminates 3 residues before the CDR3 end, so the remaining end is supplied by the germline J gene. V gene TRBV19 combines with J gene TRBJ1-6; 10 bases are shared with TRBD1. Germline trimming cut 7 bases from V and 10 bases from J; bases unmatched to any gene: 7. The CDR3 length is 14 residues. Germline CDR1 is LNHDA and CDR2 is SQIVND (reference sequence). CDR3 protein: CASTRDRGESPLHF. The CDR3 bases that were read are TGTGCCAGTACCCGGGACAGGGGAGAATCACCC.

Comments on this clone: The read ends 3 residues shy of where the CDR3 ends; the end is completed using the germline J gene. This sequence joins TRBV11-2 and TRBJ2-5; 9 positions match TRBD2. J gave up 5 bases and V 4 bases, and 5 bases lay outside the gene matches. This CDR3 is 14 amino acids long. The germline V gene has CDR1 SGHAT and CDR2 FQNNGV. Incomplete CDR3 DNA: TGTGCCAGCAGCTCCCGGACTAGCGCGGAGACC. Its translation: CASSSRTSAET. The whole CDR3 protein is CASSSRTSAETQYF.

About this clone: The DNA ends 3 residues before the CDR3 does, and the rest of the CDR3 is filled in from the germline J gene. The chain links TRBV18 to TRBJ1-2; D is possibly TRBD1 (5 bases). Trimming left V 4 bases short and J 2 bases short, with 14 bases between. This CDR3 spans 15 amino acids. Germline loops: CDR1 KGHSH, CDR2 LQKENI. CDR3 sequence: CASSRTEDSNYGYTF. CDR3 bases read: TGTGCCAGCTCACGGACCGAAGACAGCAACTATGGC.